This T cell receptor beta chain was identified during a study of shared clonotypes between healthy human individuals. Naivety among CD8 cells was defined by CD45RO negativity and positive CCR7 selection, thereby excluding terminally differentiated effector memory CD45RA+ cells. The assay was carried out at the deep level. Some clones are missing from TCRdb's copy, which holds only in-frame ones; the method was immunoSEQ multiplex PCR. Altogether roughly 590,000 clones are present, about 95% being singletons, with the ten largest covering over 0.09%. A note on this clone: Its antigen remains unknown.

Notes on the study in general: What naive subsets generally showed was a larger estimated richness than memory subsets showed. Across a handful of donors, naive CD4 shared roughly 5%, naive CD8 more than 3%, memory CD4 roughly 2.4%, memory CD8 more than 0.35%. The diversity represented, both genetic and in exposure history, was limited by few donors.

V lost 5 bases to trimming and J lost 14 bases, with 12 bases between them. This CDR3 is 11 amino acids long. Germline lookup yields CDR1 SGHAT and CDR2 FQNNGV. The origin of this receptor is a woman in her twenties or thirties in good health. The chain links TRBV11-2 to TRBJ2-2; D is undetermined. Sequenced sample: naive CD8+ T cells sorted from blood. This chain's CDR3 is CASSALGPLFF. The CDR3 DNA reads TGTGCCAGCAGCGCCCTCGGGCCCCTGTTTTTT.